A single sample is the source of the 17 T cell receptor beta chains below, sequenced in a study of blood T cells in healthy people across ages. With a J-beta primer mix and a sample-barcoded 5' primer, a second PCR ran roughly 7 to 11 cycles. MiXCR was run by TCRdb on the 5' RACE reads, yielding one entry per CDR3 protein. The top ten clones hold around 21% of a sample with 650,000 to 800,000 distinct CDR3 sequences, about 42% of them seen once. Sequencing was done on a sample of blood. All receptors derive from a man between 60 and 75 years old in good health.

There are a few counts of this clonotype. The chain joins TRBV20-1 to TRBJ1-5, with D perhaps TRBD1 (5 bases). Between the trimmed V and J ends, which lost 6 bases and 4 bases, there was a span of 13 bases. Germline CDR1 is DFQATT and CDR2 is SNEGSKA (reference sequence). This CDR3 comprises 13 residues. CDR3 nucleotide sequence: TGCAGTGCAGGACAAGGACTTAATCAGCCCCAGCATTTT. Translating gives CSAGQGLNQPQHF.

This clonotype occurred a few times. The rearrangement joins TRBV12-3 or TRBV12-4 to TRBJ1-4, with D unclear. This CDR3 comprises 12 residues. Trimming cost V 3 bases and J 4 bases, with 3 bases left between them. DNA of the CDR3: TGTGCCAGCAGTTTCAGTAATGAAAAACTGTTTTTT. Its protein product is CASSFSNEKLFF.

This clonotype has at least ten counts. The chain employs TRBV12-3 or TRBV12-4 and TRBJ1-5, with 9 bases identical to TRBD1. The V segment lost 7 bases and the J segment 3 bases; nucleotides outside the gene matches: 4. There are 14 residues in the CDR3. CDR3 loop: CASTRDRDNQPQHF. The CDR3 region has the DNA TGTGCCAGCACCAGGGACAGGGACAATCAGCCCCAGCATTTT.

The chain employs TRBV7-9 and TRBJ2-5; TRBD1 aligns across 7 bases. The CDR3 sequence is 13 residues long. J lost 6 bases, V lost 5 bases, and 6 bases had no gene match. The germline V gene encodes CDR1 SEHNR and CDR2 FQNEAQ (reference sequence). The CDR3 DNA reads TGTGCCAGCAGCCTACAGGGGAGACAGACCCAGTACTTC. Its protein product is CASSLQGRQTQYF.

In this sample, this clonotype turned up many times. The chain carries TRBV5-1 and TRBJ2-7; 7 bases map to TRBD1. CDR1 and CDR2 from the germline V gene are SGHRS and YFSETQ. Trimming at V came to 3 bases and at J to 1 base, leaving 1 base not matched to a gene. CDR3 length: 13 amino acids. CDR3 protein: CASSWDSSYEQYF. CDR3 sequence (DNA): TGCGCCAGCAGCTGGGACAGTTCCTACGAGCAGTACTTC.

The CDR3 region is CASSLVRESVSTDTQYF. In nucleotides, the CDR3 is TGTGCCAGCAGCTTAGTAAGAGAGAGCGTTAGCACAGATACGCAGTATTTT. The chain combines TRBV7-9 with TRBJ2-3; D is uncertain. V lost 1 base and J 0 bases, leaving 14 bases between the germline ends. This CDR3 is 17 amino acids long. Germline assignment: CDR1 SEHNR and CDR2 FQNEAQ (reference sequence).

The chain employs TRBV15 and TRBJ1-1, with 7 bases lining up with TRBD1. J lost 8 bases, V lost 2 bases, and 11 bases had no gene match. Germline CDR1 is LNHNV and CDR2 is YYDKDF (reference sequence). The CDR3 is 15 residues long. CDR3 sequence: CATSRTGDRGSEAFF. Here the CDR3 DNA reads TGTGCCACCAGCAGAACAGGGGACCGGGGGAGCGAAGCTTTCTTT.

J is TRBJ1-4 and V is TRBV5-1; 7 bases fit TRBD1. The CDR3 is 16 amino acids. CDR1 SGHRS and CDR2 YFSETQ come from the germline V gene. Germline trimming cut 4 bases from V and 0 bases from J; bases unmatched to any gene: 6. CDR3 residues: CASSRGTVSTNEKLFF. CDR3 nucleotide sequence: TGCGCCAGCAGCCGCGGGACAGTATCAACTAATGAAAAACTGTTTTTT.

This clonotype was counted a few times. This chain uses TRBV6-5 with TRBJ1-1; 7 nucleotides align to TRBD1. Germline V gene sequence: CDR1 MNHEY, CDR2 SVGAGI. The ends lost 2 bases at V and 4 bases at J; junction bases unmatched: 7. The CDR3 is 15 residues long. This chain's CDR3 is CASSYTRQGSTEAFF. DNA for the CDR3: TGTGCCAGCAGTTACACCCGACAGGGTTCCACTGAAGCTTTCTTT.

This clonotype was picked up a small number of times. The rearrangement links TRBV4-1 to TRBJ2-1; D assignment may be TRBD1 or TRBD2 (7 bases each). Looked up from germline, CDR1 is MGHRA and CDR2 is YSYEKL. V lost 0 bases to trimming and J lost 6 bases, with 18 bases between them. This CDR3 comprises 17 residues. CDR3 in DNA: TGCGCCAGCAGCCAAGAGGGACAGAGCGGGACAAGCAATGAGCAGTTCTTC. Translating gives CASSQEGQSGTSNEQFF.

This clonotype was picked up one time. The genes are TRBV6-5 and TRBJ2-7, with 8 nucleotides matching TRBD2. Near its end, the DNA agrees better with TRBJ2-5, so the J call may be wrong. The CDR3 is 14 residues long. Germline values: CDR1 MNHEY, CDR2 SVGAGI. In DNA form, the CDR3 reads TGTGCCAGCAGTTGGCGGGGGGCCGAAGAGACCCAGTACTTC. It codes for CASSWRGAEETQYF.

This clonotype was recorded a few times. The chain employs TRBV20-1 and TRBJ2-5, with 9 bases matching TRBD2. Germline values: CDR1 DFQATT, CDR2 SNEGSKA (reference sequence). The CDR3 is 15 amino acids. The J segment lost 1 base and the V segment lost 4 bases, leaving 7 bases of the junction unmatched. CDR3 sequence reads: CSATTSGEAQETQYF. CDR3 bases: TGCAGTGCTACGACTAGCGGTGAAGCCCAAGAGACCCAGTACTTC.

This clonotype was observed a few times. The chain employs TRBV6-2 or TRBV6-3 and TRBJ2-5; the D call may be TRBD1 or TRBD2 (5 bases each). The CDR3 sequence is 16 residues long. Germline V gene data show CDR1 as MNHEY and CDR2 as SVGEGT. Deletions cut 5 bases from V and 0 bases from J, with 16 bases between. CDR3 loop: CASSEHGTPNQETQYF. Written as DNA, the CDR3 is TGTGCCAGCAGTGAGCATGGGACCCCTAACCAAGAGACCCAGTACTTC.

The chain employs TRBV7-9 and TRBJ2-3; D gene ambiguous. This CDR3 is built from 12 residues. Deletions cut 3 bases from V and 3 bases from J, with 4 bases between. Germline lookup yields CDR1 SEHNR and CDR2 FQNEAQ (reference sequence). CDR3 bases: TGTGCCAGCAGCTTCCATACAGATACGCAGTATTTT. It codes for CASSFHTDTQYF.

Notes on this clonotype: An end of the junction does not agree with germline; a read error may underlie this. The chain couples TRBV30 to TRBJ2-5, with a possible D match to TRBD2 (5 bases). The CDR3 length is 11 residues. Germline CDR1 reads GTSNPN; CDR2 reads SVGIG (reference sequence). The CDR3 region is CAGSVRETQYF. The DNA of the CDR3 is TGTGCCGGGAGTGTACGGGAGACCCAGTACTTC. Full variable domain (outside the CDR3, taken from reference TRBV30 and TRBJ2-5): SQTIHQWPATLVQPVGSPLSLECTVEGTSNPNLYWYRQAAGRGLQLLFYSVGIGQISSEVPQNLSASRPQDRQFILSSKKLLLSDSGFYLCAGSVRETQYFGPGTRLLVL.

The chain is built from TRBV4-3 and TRBJ2-1; D remains unclear. The ends were cut back, 5 bases at V and 2 bases at J, with 16 bases in the middle. The CDR3 contains 16 residues. CDR1 is LGHNA and CDR2 is YSLEER in the germline V gene. CDR3 coding DNA: TGCGCCAGCAGCATAAACCTGGGTCATACCTACAATGAGCAGTTCTTC. It translates to CASSINLGHTYNEQFF.

This clonotype was seen only once. This chain uses TRBV12-5 with TRBJ2-2; D could derive from TRBD1 or TRBD2 (5 bases each). The CDR3 runs 15 residues. The V gene lost 6 bases and the J gene lost 0 bases, with 11 bases spanning the gap. Germline CDR1 is LGHNT and CDR2 is FRNRAP. This chain's CDR3 is CASGLGTANTGELFF. The DNA of the CDR3 is TGTGCTAGTGGCCTCGGGACGGCGAACACCGGGGAGCTGTTTTTT.